The 32 T cell receptor beta chains below come from one sample, sequenced in a study of cytomegalovirus exposure and HLA in healthy donors (dated by TCRdb to about 2017). Library creation used the immunoSEQ multiplex PCR assay. Here the immuneACCESS table is served through TCRdb, limited to in-frame sequences with V and J called. Missing clones are a known gap in these copies; in checked studies unresolved V genes cover under half, and the rest lacks a known reason. For this sample the table gives about 98,000 clones, of which around 88% were detected only once. Roughly 3.7% of the sample lies in the top ten. Sequencing was done on a sample of PBMCs. These receptors all stem from a woman aged 30 to 39 in good health and CMV-seronegative.

For this clone: A junction end diverges from the germline sequence, so it may reflect a read error. The chain is built from TRBV7-2 and TRBJ2-7; D might be TRBD2 (8 bases). Germline CDR1 reads SGHTA; CDR2 reads FQGNSA. The length of the CDR3 is 13 residues. CDR3 coding DNA: TGTGCCAGCAGCTTGGGGAGGGGGCTAGCGGGCAACTTC. It is translated as CASSLGRGLAGNF.

This clone was picked up one time. This chain joins TRBV5-4 and TRBJ2-3; 7 nucleotides line up with TRBD1. The CDR3 sequence is 16 residues long. Losses at the gene ends were 4 bases for V and 3 bases for J; bases not matched to a gene: 11. Germline CDR1 reads SGHNT; CDR2 reads YYREEE (reference sequence). DNA of the CDR3: TGTGCCAGCAGCCCAACCACAGGGGCAAGTACAGATACGCAGTATTTT. Encoded protein: CASSPTTGASTDTQYF.

The chain couples TRBV7-3 to TRBJ2-3; unclear D gene. The V gene lost 4 bases and the J gene lost 0 bases, with 8 bases spanning the gap. Germline V CDR1 and CDR2: SGHTA, FQGTGA. The CDR3 sequence is 14 residues long. CDR3 protein: CASSSLSSTDTQYF. The DNA for the CDR3 is TGTGCCAGCAGCTCCCTATCTAGCACAGATACGCAGTATTTT.

This clone has a handful of counts. J is TRBJ2-7 and V is TRBV19; the D gene is possibly TRBD1 (6 bases). Deletions cut 8 bases from V and 2 bases from J, with 13 bases between. The germline V gene has CDR1 LNHDA and CDR2 SQIVND (reference sequence). CDR3 length: 13 residues. The DNA of the CDR3 is TGTGCCAGTTCCCTGGACAGTGCCTACGAGCAGTACTTC. Residues: CASSLDSAYEQYF.

The rearrangement uses TRBV13 and TRBJ1-2; D is unresolved. The germline V gene encodes CDR1 PRHDT and CDR2 FYEKMQ (reference sequence). The CDR3 has 14 amino acids. Trimming shortened V by 1 base and J by 4 bases, and 10 bases separated the two germline ends. The CDR3 coding sequence is TGTGCCAGCAGCTTAGCTGAGTGGTCCTATGGCTACACCTTC. Its protein is CASSLAEWSYGYTF. The whole variable domain, remainder taken from reference TRBV13 and TRBJ1-2, is AAGVIQSPRHLIKEKRETATLKCYPIPRHDTVYWYQQGPGQDPQFLISFYEKMQSDKGSIPDRFSAQQFSDYHSELNMSSLELGDSALYFCASSLAEWSYGYTFGSGTRLTVV.

The chain carries TRBV10-3 and TRBJ1-5; TRBD1 might be the D (6 bases). This CDR3 contains 13 residues. V was trimmed by 5 bases and J by 4 bases, leaving 9 bases between them. Germline V gives CDR1 ENHRY, CDR2 SYGVKD. For the CDR3, the DNA is TGTGCCATCAGTCCAGGGGATAATCAGCCCCAGCATTTT. The encoded protein is CAISPGDNQPQHF.

This chain links TRBV18 with TRBJ2-5; TRBD2 might be the D (6 bases). The CDR3 has 13 amino acids. CDR1 and CDR2 (germline): KGHSH, LQKENI. V was cut by 6 bases and J by 1 base, with 9 bases left in between. The CDR3: CASSPGLQETQYF. For the CDR3, the DNA is TGTGCCAGCTCCCCGGGACTCCAAGAGACCCAGTACTTC. The full variable domain, in which reference TRBV18 and TRBJ2-5 provide the parts outside the CDR3, is NAGVMQNPRHLVRRRGQEARLRCSPMKGHSHVYWYRQLPEEGLKFMVYLQKENIIDESGMPKERFSAEFPKEGPSILRIQQVVRGDSAAYFCASSPGLQETQYFGPGTRLLVL.

The V call is TRBV15, the J call TRBJ1-1; tentative D call: TRBD1 (6 bases). Germline assignment: CDR1 LNHNV and CDR2 YYDKDF (reference sequence). The germline V and J ends were trimmed by 2 bases and 0 bases, with 22 bases remaining between them. CDR3 length equals 19 residues. The chain's CDR3 is CATSRSAPRRGFMNTEAFF. The CDR3 bases are TGTGCCACCAGCAGATCTGCGCCCCGTAGGGGGTTCATGAACACTGAAGCTTTCTTT.

This clone showed up just once. V is TRBV6-8 and J is TRBJ2-1, with 7 bases that match TRBD2. The CDR3 length is 18 residues. CDR1 MNHGY and CDR2 SAAAGT come from the germline V gene. V lost 6 bases, J lost 0 bases, and 14 bases stayed unmatched. Here the CDR3 DNA reads TGTGCCAGCAGGGGGAGGACTAGACCTCCATTCTCCTACAATGAGCAGTTCTTC. Protein product: CASRGRTRPPFSYNEQFF.

The chain uses TRBV6-6 and TRBJ2-3; no reliable D call. Trimming took 5 bases from V and 2 from J, leaving 5 bases between them. CDR1 and CDR2 from the germline V gene are MNHNY and SVGAGI (reference sequence). This CDR3 region has 12 residues. The CDR3 protein is CASSPVTDTQYF. The CDR3 region has the DNA TGTGCCAGCAGTCCGGTCACAGATACGCAGTATTTT.

The count of this clone is one. The J gene is TRBJ2-1, the V gene TRBV29-1; D might be TRBD2 (6 bases). Deletions cut 6 bases from V and 9 bases from J, with 18 bases between. The CDR3 is made up of 13 amino acids. Germline V CDR1 and CDR2: SQVTM, ANQGSEA. The CDR3 DNA sequence: TGCAGCGTGGGGAGCGGAGGAGGGTCTGAGCAGTTCTTC. Translating gives CSVGSGGGSEQFF.

The J gene is TRBJ1-2, the V gene TRBV18, with TRBD1 as a possible D gene (5 bases). From germline, CDR1 is KGHSH and CDR2 LQKENI. V was clipped by 1 base and J by 1 base, with 10 bases between them. This CDR3 comprises 15 residues. Here the CDR3 reads CASSPLGLNNYGYTF. CDR3 DNA sequence: TGTGCCAGCTCACCACTGGGACTAAATAACTATGGCTACACCTTC.

J is TRBJ2-3 and V is TRBV7-9, with TRBD1 matching 7 bases. The CDR3 runs 13 residues. After removal of 4 bases from V and 9 bases from J, the junction contained 7 bases not matched to a gene. CDR1 and CDR2 from the germline V gene are SEHNR and FQNEAQ (reference sequence). The CDR3 region is CASSSTGLKTQYF. CDR3 DNA sequence: TGTGCCAGCAGCTCGACAGGGTTGAAGACGCAGTATTTT.

This clone has just one count. The chain links TRBV9 to TRBJ2-2, with D possibly being TRBD1 (5 bases). Germline-derived CDR1 and CDR2 are SGDLS and YYNGEE. The V end lost 0 bases, the J end lost 6 bases, and 12 bases lay between the germline ends. CDR3 size: 15 residues. As DNA, the CDR3 is TGTGCCAGCAGCGTAGTACCAGGGATCGCCGGGGAGCTGTTTTTT. Translation gives CASSVVPGIAGELFF.

Only a few counts were recorded for this clone. This chain links TRBV25-1 with TRBJ2-7; D unresolved. The CDR3 length is 11 residues. Germline loops: CDR1 MGHDK, CDR2 SYGVNS. Trimming took off 3 bases at V and 3 bases at J, with 3 bases between the two ends. The CDR3 nucleotides read TGTGCCAGCAGTGATATCTACGAGCAGTACTTC. It specifies CASSDIYEQYF.

This chain uses TRBV29-1 with TRBJ1-1; D possibly corresponds to TRBD1 (6 bases). The CDR3 totals 12 residues. V was shortened by 4 bases and J by 4 bases, with 10 bases between the two germline ends. The germline CDR1 and CDR2 sequences are SQVTM and ANQGSEA. The CDR3 DNA follows: TGCAGCGTTGGGGCGGGGGCCACTGAAGCTTTCTTT. The encoded protein is CSVGAGATEAFF. The variable domain in full, completed from reference TRBV29-1 and TRBJ1-1, reads SAVISQKPSRDICQRGTSLTIQCQVDSQVTMMFWYRQQPGQSLTLIATANQGSEATYESGFVIDKFPISRPNLTFSTLTVSNMSPEDSSIYLCSVGAGATEAFFGQGTRLTVV.

This clone was detected only once. The rearrangement links TRBV7-3 to TRBJ2-1; 13 bases agree with TRBD2. The CDR3 spans 15 residues. V shed 4 bases, J shed 7 bases, and the junction held 4 bases outside the gene matches. Germline V CDR1 and CDR2: SGHTA, FQGTGA. DNA of the CDR3: TGTGCCAGCAGCTGGACTAGCGGGAGTGTAAATGAGCAGTTCTTC. Amino acid sequence: CASSWTSGSVNEQFF.

The chain recombines TRBV5-1 with TRBJ2-5; 9 nucleotides match TRBD2. V lost 5 bases and J lost 5; bases outside the gene matches: 10. Per germline, CDR1 SGHRS and CDR2 YFSETQ. The length of the CDR3 is 15 residues. DNA of the CDR3: TGCGCCAGCAGTACCTCGGGGACTAGCTACGAGACCCAGTACTTC. This gives the protein CASSTSGTSYETQYF.

The chain combines TRBV5-4 with TRBJ2-7, with D possibly matching TRBD2 (6 bases). This CDR3 is 15 amino acids long. The V gene lost 4 bases and the J gene lost 4 bases, with 18 bases spanning the gap. CDR1 and CDR2 from the germline V gene are SGHNT and YYREEE (reference sequence). CDR3 sequence: CASSGGRDGLYEQYF. CDR3 DNA: TGTGCCAGCAGCGGCGGGCGGGACGGACTGTACGAGCAGTACTTC.

The chain couples TRBV10-2 to TRBJ2-5, with 14 bases fitting TRBD2. Trimming at V came to 9 bases and at J to 7 bases, leaving 7 bases not matched to a gene. The CDR3 is 14 amino acids. CDR1 WSHSY and CDR2 SAAADI come from the germline V gene. DNA of the CDR3: TGCGCCAGTGGGACTAGCGGGGGAGGCGGGACCCAGTACTTC. It codes for CASGTSGGGGTQYF.

This clone has a handful of counts. The chain employs TRBV5-6 and TRBJ1-2; D is possibly TRBD1 (6 bases). The CDR3 has 11 residues. Trimming removed 3 bases at V and 13 bases at J, with 13 bases between. The V gene's germline CDR1 is SGHDT and CDR2 YYEEEE. CDR3 DNA sequence: TGTGCCAGCAGCTCGGGCCAAGGGGGCACCTTC. Translation gives CASSSGQGGTF. Full variable domain (rest looked up from reference TRBV5-6 and TRBJ1-2): DAGVTQSPTHLIKTRGQQVTLRCSPKSGHDTVSWYQQALGQGPQFIFQYYEEEERQRGNFPDRFSGHQFPNYSSELNVNALLLGDSALYLCASSSGQGGTFGSGTRLTVV.

In the case of this clone: A junction boundary mismatches the germline segment, possibly from a read error. This chain links TRBV9 with TRBJ1-2, with 7 bases identical to TRBD1. Looked up from germline, CDR1 is SGDLS and CDR2 is YYNGEE. This CDR3 region has 12 residues. The CDR3: CASSVGTGVVSF. The CDR3 coding sequence is TGTGCCAGCAGCGTGGGAACAGGGGTGGTCTCCTTC.

The table lists this clone with a few counts. This chain joins TRBV11-2 and TRBJ1-1, with D unclear. Germline CDR1 SGHAT, CDR2 FQNNGV. Trimming removed 5 bases from V and 2 bases from J, with 9 bases in between. CDR3 length: 13 residues. CDR3 nucleotide sequence: TGTGCCAGCAGCCTAAGCTCCAACACTGAAGCTTTCTTT. Its translation: CASSLSSNTEAFF. The full variable domain, with the rest looked up from reference TRBV11-2 and TRBJ1-1, is EAGVAQSPRYKIIEKRQSVAFWCNPISGHATLYWYQQILGQGPKLLIQFQNNGVVDDSQLPKDRFSAERLKGVDSTLKIQPAKLEDSAVYLCASSLSSNTEAFFGQGTRLTVV.

V gene TRBV7-8 combines with J gene TRBJ1-4; no reliable D call. The CDR3 consists of 14 residues. V was shortened by 1 base and J by 6 bases, with 9 bases between the two germline ends. Germline assignment: CDR1 SGHVS and CDR2 FQNEAQ. Here the CDR3 reads CASSLVPGDEKLFF. DNA of the CDR3: TGTGCCAGCAGCTTAGTCCCGGGTGATGAAAAACTGTTTTTT.

This clone was counted many times. J is TRBJ1-2 and V is TRBV7-9; D possibly corresponds to TRBD1 (5 bases). Germline lookup yields CDR1 SEHNR and CDR2 FQNEAQ (reference sequence). This CDR3 comprises 14 residues. The V and J ends lost 0 bases and 8 bases respectively, with 13 bases between them. For the CDR3, the DNA is TGTGCCAGCAGCTTAGCAACCCCAGGGTCCGGCTACACCTTC. It translates to CASSLATPGSGYTF.

This clone has only one observation. The chain links TRBV2 to TRBJ1-1; no firm D call. The CDR3 runs 15 residues. V dropped 8 bases and J dropped 5 bases, with 21 bases sitting between them. Germline V gene sequence: CDR1 SNHLY, CDR2 FYNNEI. In DNA, the CDR3 is TGTGCCAGCCCTGCGATCGGTCCTACGGGGACTGAAGCTTTCTTT. Its translation: CASPAIGPTGTEAFF.

V and J are TRBV19 and TRBJ1-5, with TRBD1 matching 8 bases. The CDR3 contains 13 residues. Per germline, CDR1 LNHDA and CDR2 SQIVND (reference sequence). Trimming took 7 bases from V and 5 from J; bases not matched to a gene: 4. For the CDR3, the DNA is TGTGCCAGTAAGGACAGGGAACATCAGCCCCAGCATTTT. It encodes CASKDREHQPQHF.

This clone was recorded a few times. The rearrangement links TRBV7-9 to TRBJ1-1; perhaps TRBD1 as D (6 bases). Trimming shortened V by 4 bases and J by 1 base, and 13 bases separated the two germline ends. CDR1 is SEHNR, CDR2 FQNEAQ, per germline (reference sequence). The CDR3 has 15 residues. Here the CDR3 reads CASSYTGWGNTEAFF. Here the CDR3 DNA reads TGTGCCAGCAGCTATACAGGGTGGGGGAACACTGAAGCTTTCTTT.

V and J are TRBV6-6 and TRBJ2-1; 10 positions agree with TRBD1. The CDR3 is 13 residues long. The ends lost 5 bases at V and 14 bases at J; junction bases unmatched: 9. Germline V gives CDR1 MNHNY, CDR2 SVGAGI (reference sequence). The CDR3 loop reads CASSDKPGTGEFF. CDR3 DNA sequence: TGTGCCAGCAGTGATAAACCCGGGACAGGGGAGTTCTTC.

CDR3 loop: CASSLAGGAAGELFF. In DNA form, the CDR3 reads TGTGCCAGCAGCTTGGCCGGGGGGGCCGCCGGGGAGCTGTTTTTT. The chain has TRBV5-6 and TRBJ2-2; TRBD2 agrees at 8 bases. The germline CDR1 and CDR2 sequences are SGHDT and YYEEEE. This CDR3 comprises 15 residues. With V trimmed by 0 bases and J by 6 bases, 4 bases remained unmatched.

The table lists this clone with a count of one. The chain couples TRBV18 to TRBJ2-1, with a possible D match to TRBD1 (5 bases). The CDR3 has 14 amino acids. V was trimmed by 3 bases and J by 9 bases, leaving 15 bases between them. Germline values: CDR1 KGHSH, CDR2 LQKENI. CDR3 bases: TGTGCCAGCTCACCGGGGCTAAAGGTCTCTGAGCAGTTCTTC. Translation: CASSPGLKVSEQFF.

The V gene is TRBV7-2, the J gene TRBJ2-5, with D possibly matching TRBD2 (6 bases). V was clipped by 7 bases and J by 2 bases, with 20 bases between them. Germline V CDR1 and CDR2: SGHTA, FQGNSA. CDR3 length: 16 amino acids. The CDR3 DNA reads as TGTGCCAGCACACCGCTTGGGACTTTGAGGCAAGAGACCCAGTACTTC. This sequence encodes CASTPLGTLRQETQYF.